A single sample gave rise to the 6 T cell receptor beta chains below, sequenced in a study of T cell responses to AZD1222 COVID-19 vaccine. TCRdb's table, derived via immunoSEQ multiplex PCR, lists solely in-frame clones and lacks some. Of 110,000 to 150,000 clones in the sample, roughly 85% were seen once. The specimen comprised peripheral blood, sampled on day 0 of AZD1222 vaccination. These receptors were collected from an adult in good health.

The chain recombines TRBV2 with TRBJ1-1; D perhaps matches TRBD1 (5 bases). V was shortened by 2 bases and J by 4 bases, with 14 bases between the two germline ends. Germline V gene lookup returns CDR1 SNHLY and CDR2 FYNNEI. The CDR3 contains 15 residues. CDR3 bases: TGTGCCAGCAGTGAAAGCGGGGGATCGACCACTGAAGCTTTCTTT. Residues: CASSESGGSTTEAFF.

Concerning this clone itself: A read error may produce the germline difference seen at one junction end. The V call is TRBV5-1, the J call TRBJ1-6; TRBD1 aligns across 10 bases. The CDR3 is made up of 18 amino acids. Germline V gene sequence: CDR1 SGHRS, CDR2 YFSETQ. CDR3 in DNA: TGCGCCCGCAGCGGGGGGACAGGGGAGAGCTCCTATAATTCACCCCTCCACTTT. Amino acids: CARSGGTGESSYNSPLHF.

This chain uses TRBV29-1 with TRBJ1-2; D is uncertain. The CDR3 has 10 residues. V was shortened by 4 bases and J by 6 bases, with 6 bases between the two germline ends. Germline CDR1 SQVTM, CDR2 ANQGSEA. The DNA of the CDR3 is TGCAGCGTTGGGGCAGATGGCTACACCTTC. It encodes CSVGADGYTF.

The gene calls are TRBV4-2 and TRBJ2-1; 7 bases are a match to TRBD2. Germline lookup yields CDR1 LGHNA and CDR2 YNFKEQ. The ends lost 0 bases at V and 0 bases at J; junction bases unmatched: 5. The CDR3 is made up of 17 amino acids. The CDR3 protein is CASSQDWGGSSYNEQFF. For the CDR3, the DNA is TGTGCCAGCAGCCAAGATTGGGGCGGGAGCTCCTACAATGAGCAGTTCTTC.

The CDR3 loop is CASSPGDRVFTDTQYF. CDR3 nucleotides: TGCGCCAGCAGCCCAGGGGACAGGGTATTCACAGATACGCAGTATTTT. The chain employs TRBV5-1 and TRBJ2-3; 9 nucleotides agree with TRBD1. CDR3 length: 16 residues. CDR1 SGHRS and CDR2 YFSETQ come from the germline V gene. V lost 4 bases, J lost 2 bases, and 8 bases stayed unmatched.

The chain's CDR3 is CSVEDSRTGVTGELFF. Written as DNA, the CDR3 is TGCAGCGTTGAAGATAGCAGGACAGGGGTCACCGGGGAGCTGTTTTTT. This rearrangement joins TRBV29-1 to TRBJ2-2; 9 positions match TRBD1. V dropped 0 bases and J dropped 4; count of bases not matched to a gene: 6. The CDR3 runs 16 residues. Germline V gene lookup returns CDR1 SQVTM and CDR2 ANQGSEA.